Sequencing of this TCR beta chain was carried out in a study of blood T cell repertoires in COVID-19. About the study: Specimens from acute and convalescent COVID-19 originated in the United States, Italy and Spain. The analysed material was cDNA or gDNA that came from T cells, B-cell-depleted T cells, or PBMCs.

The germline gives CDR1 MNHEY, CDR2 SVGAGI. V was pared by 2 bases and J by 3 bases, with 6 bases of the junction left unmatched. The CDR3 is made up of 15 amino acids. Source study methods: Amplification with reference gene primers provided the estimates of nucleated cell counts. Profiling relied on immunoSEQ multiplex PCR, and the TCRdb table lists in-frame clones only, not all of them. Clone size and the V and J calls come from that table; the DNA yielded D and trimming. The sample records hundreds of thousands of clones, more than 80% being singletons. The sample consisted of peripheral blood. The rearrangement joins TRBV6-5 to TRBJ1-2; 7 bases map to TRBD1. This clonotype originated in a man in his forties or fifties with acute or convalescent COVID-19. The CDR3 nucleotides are TGTGCCAGCAGTTACAGGGGGCTGGGGGACTATGGCTACACCTTC. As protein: CASSYRGLGDYGYTF.